These T cell receptor beta chains were read from a single sample in a study of identifying expanded T cells in peripheral blood. TCRdb's table, derived via immunoSEQ multiplex PCR, lists solely in-frame clones and lacks some. The sample contains about 130,000 clones, around nine tenths of which appear only once. The source material was blood. Every receptor here comes from a person aged 18 to 70 in good health. Each CDR3 is given with its conserved first and last residue.

j_call	v_call	cdr3_aa
TRBJ2-7	TRBV18	CASSPPFGPQTSEQYF
TRBJ2-7	TRBV18	CASSPRGYQSSYEQYF
TRBJ2-7	TRBV2	CASSEGGRSLGTKNLYEQYF
TRBJ1-2	TRBV18	CASSPGTGIRGYTF
TRBJ1-5	TRBV19	CASSRQGRGYSNQPQHF
TRBJ2-7	TRBV2	CASSAGPTGTGEQYF
TRBJ2-5	TRBV10-1	CASSGTGRQETQYF
TRBJ1-2	TRBV18	CASSPPMTTANYGYTF
TRBJ2-1	TRBV6-1	CASSESSGGAVRQFF
TRBJ2-6	TRBV2	CASSMTNTDSGANVLTF
TRBJ1-1	TRBV18	CASSPRVGSYSDTEAFF
TRBJ1-2	TRBV7-9	CASSPNLYSVVYGYTF
TRBJ2-4	TRBV6-1	CASRVRQGQNIQYF
TRBJ2-7	TRBV7-3	CASSLTGQGASYEQYF
TRBJ2-1	TRBV7-3	CASSHPGLAANEQFF
TRBJ2-7	TRBV11-3	CASSSSPNSYEQYF
TRBJ1-3	TRBV5-4	CASSSASSGNTIYF
TRBJ2-7	TRBV14	CASSQLNYEQYF
TRBJ2-7	TRBV2	CASSGLAVYEQYF
TRBJ1-1	TRBV29-1	CSVVGDGTEAFF
TRBJ1-1	TRBV7-9	CASSETRGRDEAFF
TRBJ2-1	TRBV18	CASSPQDGPTPYNEQFF
TRBJ1-5	TRBV4-3	CASSPEVIASNQPQHF
TRBJ2-1	TRBV7-2	CASSRGPTGIDEQFF
TRBJ2-3	TRBV5-6	CASSLAGPIQQYF
TRBJ2-1	TRBV20-1	CSAREDEQFF
TRBJ1-5	TRBV27	CASSLARTNNQPQHF
TRBJ2-2	TRBV6-7	CASSSYREWGGELFF
TRBJ1-4	TRBV5-1	CASSLDRGATNEKLFF
TRBJ1-5	TRBV6-1	CASSGLQVGNQPQHF
TRBJ2-3	TRBV5-1	CASSFNPGTDTQYF
TRBJ1-6	TRBV6-5	CASSNPGIPLHF
TRBJ2-2	TRBV28	CASSPGGQGSAGELFF
TRBJ2-3	TRBV19	CASNSGQGGTDTQYF
TRBJ2-6	TRBV25-1	CASSGPRDTSSGANVLTF
TRBJ1-2	TRBV7-2	CASSPHQSYGYTF
TRBJ2-5	TRBV27	CASSLDPRETQYF
TRBJ1-4	TRBV30	CAWSAPPGTIEKLFF
TRBJ1-1	TRBV5-6	CASSLSSQGNTEAFF